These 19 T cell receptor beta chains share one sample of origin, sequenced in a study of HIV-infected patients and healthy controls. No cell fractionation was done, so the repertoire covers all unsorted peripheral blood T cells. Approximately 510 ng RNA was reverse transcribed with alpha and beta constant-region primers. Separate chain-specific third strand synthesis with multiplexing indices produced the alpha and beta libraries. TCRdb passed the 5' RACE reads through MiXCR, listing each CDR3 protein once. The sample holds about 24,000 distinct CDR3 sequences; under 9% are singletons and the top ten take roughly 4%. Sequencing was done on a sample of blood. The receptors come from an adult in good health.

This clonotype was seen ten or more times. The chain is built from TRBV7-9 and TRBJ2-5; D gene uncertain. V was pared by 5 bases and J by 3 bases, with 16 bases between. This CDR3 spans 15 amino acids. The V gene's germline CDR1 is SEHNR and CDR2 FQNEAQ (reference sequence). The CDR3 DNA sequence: TGTGCCAGCAGCCCTCCGTGGGGTCGGGAAGAGACCCAGTACTTC. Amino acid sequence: CASSPPWGREETQYF.

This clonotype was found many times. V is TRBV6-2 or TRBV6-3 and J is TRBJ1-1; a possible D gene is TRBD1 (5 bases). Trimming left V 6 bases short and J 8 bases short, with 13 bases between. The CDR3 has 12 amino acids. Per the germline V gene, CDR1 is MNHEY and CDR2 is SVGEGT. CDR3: CASRAPGPEAFF. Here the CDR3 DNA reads TGTGCCAGCAGAGCACCGGGACCCGAAGCTTTCTTT.

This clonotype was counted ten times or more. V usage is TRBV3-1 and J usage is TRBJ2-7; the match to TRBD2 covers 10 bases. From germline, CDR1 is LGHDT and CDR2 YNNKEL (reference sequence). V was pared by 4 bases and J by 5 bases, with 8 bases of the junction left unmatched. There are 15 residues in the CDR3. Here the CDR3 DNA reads TGTGCCAGCAGCCCGGGCCGGGGGACTAGCGACGAGCAGTACTTC. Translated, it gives CASSPGRGTSDEQYF.

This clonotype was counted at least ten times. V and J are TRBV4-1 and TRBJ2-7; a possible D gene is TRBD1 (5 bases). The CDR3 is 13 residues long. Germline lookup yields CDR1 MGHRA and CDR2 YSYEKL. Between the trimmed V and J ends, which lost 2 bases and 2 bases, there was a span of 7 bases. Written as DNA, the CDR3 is TGCGCCAGCAGCCAACAGGGCCCCTACGAGCAGTACTTC. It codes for CASSQQGPYEQYF.

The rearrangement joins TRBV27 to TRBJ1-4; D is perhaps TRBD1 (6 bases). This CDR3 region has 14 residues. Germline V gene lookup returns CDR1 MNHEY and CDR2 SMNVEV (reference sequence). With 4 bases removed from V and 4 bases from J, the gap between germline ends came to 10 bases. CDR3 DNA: TGTGCCAGCAGTTGGGGGCCAGTTAATGAAAAACTGTTTTTT. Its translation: CASSWGPVNEKLFF.

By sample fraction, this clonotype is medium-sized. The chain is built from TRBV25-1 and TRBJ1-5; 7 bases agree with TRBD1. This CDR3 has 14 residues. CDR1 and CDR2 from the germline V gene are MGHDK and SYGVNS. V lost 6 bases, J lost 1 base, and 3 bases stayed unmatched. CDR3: CASSQGGSNQPQHF. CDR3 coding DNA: TGTGCCAGCAGCCAGGGGGGAAGCAATCAGCCCCAGCATTTT.

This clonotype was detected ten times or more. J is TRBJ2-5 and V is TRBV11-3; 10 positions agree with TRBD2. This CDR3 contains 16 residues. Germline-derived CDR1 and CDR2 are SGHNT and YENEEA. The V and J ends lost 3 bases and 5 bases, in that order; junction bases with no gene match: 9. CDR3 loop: CASSFSSGGGLETQYF. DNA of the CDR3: TGTGCCAGCAGCTTCTCGAGCGGGGGGGGATTGGAGACCCAGTACTTC.

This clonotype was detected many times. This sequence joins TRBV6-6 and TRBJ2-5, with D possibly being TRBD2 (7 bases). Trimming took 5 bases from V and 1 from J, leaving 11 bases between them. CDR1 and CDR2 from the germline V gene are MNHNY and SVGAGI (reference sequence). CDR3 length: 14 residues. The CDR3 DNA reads TGTGCCAGCAGTGGGGGGGCCCGCCAAGAGACCCAGTACTTC. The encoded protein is CASSGGARQETQYF.

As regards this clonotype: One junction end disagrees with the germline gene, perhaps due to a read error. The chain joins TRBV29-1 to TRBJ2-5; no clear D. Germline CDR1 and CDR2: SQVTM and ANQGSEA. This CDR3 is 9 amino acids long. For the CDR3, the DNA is TGCAGCGTCGAAGAGACCCAGTACTTC. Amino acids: CSVEETQYF.

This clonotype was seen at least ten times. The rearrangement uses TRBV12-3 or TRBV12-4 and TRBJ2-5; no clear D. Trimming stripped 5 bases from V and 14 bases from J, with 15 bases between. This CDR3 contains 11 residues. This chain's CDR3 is CASSPGQSRYF. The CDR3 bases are TGTGCCAGCAGTCCGGGCCAGTCGCGATACTTC.

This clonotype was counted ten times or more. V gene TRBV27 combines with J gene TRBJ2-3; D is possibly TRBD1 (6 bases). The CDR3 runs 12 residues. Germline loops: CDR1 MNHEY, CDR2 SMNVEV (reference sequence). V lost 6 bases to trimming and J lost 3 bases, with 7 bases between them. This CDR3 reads CASSTGTDTQYF. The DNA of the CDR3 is TGTGCCAGCAGCACAGGGACAGATACGCAGTATTTT.

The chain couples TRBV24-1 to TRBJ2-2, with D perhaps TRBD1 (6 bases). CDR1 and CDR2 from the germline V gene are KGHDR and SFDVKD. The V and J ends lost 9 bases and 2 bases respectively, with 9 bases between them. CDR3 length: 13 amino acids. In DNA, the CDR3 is TGTGCCACCGTGGACAGTAACACCGGGGAGCTGTTTTTT. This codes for CATVDSNTGELFF.

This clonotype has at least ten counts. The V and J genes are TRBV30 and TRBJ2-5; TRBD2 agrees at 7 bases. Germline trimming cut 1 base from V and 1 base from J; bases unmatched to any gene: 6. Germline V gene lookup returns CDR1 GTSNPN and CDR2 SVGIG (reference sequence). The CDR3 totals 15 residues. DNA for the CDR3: TGTGCCTGGAGTGAGGCTAGCGGCCCCCAAGAGACCCAGTACTTC. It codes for CAWSEASGPQETQYF.

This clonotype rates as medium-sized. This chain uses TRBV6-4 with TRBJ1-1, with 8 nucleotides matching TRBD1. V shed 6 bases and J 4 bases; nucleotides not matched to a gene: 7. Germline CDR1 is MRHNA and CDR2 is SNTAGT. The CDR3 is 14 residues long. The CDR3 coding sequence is TGTGCCAGCAGCGCAAGCGACAGGGGCACTGAAGCTTTCTTT. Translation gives CASSASDRGTEAFF.

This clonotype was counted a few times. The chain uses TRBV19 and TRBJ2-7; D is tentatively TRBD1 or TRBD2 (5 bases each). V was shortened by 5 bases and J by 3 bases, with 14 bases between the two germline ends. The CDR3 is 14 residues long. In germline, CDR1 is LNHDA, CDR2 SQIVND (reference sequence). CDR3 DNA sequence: TGTGCCAGTAGTCCCCGGGGCGGGCACTACGAGCAGTACTTC. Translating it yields CASSPRGGHYEQYF.

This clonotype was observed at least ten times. The CDR3 coding sequence is TGTGCCAGCAGTGCCCATGGGTTTGAGACCCAGTACTTC. It is translated as CASSAHGFETQYF. The chain couples TRBV6-6 to TRBJ2-5; D unclear. The CDR3 is 13 residues long. The ends were cut back, 5 bases at V and 5 bases at J, with 12 bases in the middle. CDR1 and CDR2 (germline): MNHNY, SVGAGI (reference sequence).

CDR3 in DNA: TGTGCCAGCAGCTCCTGGGAGGCTTTTAGCACTGAAGCTTTCTTT. The encoded protein is CASSSWEAFSTEAFF. V and J are TRBV7-9 and TRBJ1-1; no clear D. Trimming stripped 4 bases from V and 4 bases from J, with 16 bases between. Germline CDR1 is SEHNR and CDR2 is FQNEAQ (reference sequence). The CDR3 spans 15 residues. Full variable domain (remainder filled in from reference TRBV7-9 and TRBJ1-1): DTGVSQNPRHKITKRGQNVTFRCDPISEHNRLYWYRQTLGQGPEFLTYFQNEAQLEKSRLLSDRFSAERPKGSFSTLEIQRTEQGDSAMYLCASSSWEAFSTEAFFGQGTRLTVV.

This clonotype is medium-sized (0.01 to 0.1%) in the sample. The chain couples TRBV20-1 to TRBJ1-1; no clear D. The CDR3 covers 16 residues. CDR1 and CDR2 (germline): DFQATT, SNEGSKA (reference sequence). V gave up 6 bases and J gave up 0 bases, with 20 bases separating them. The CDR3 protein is CSAPKSVATMNTEAFF. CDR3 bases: TGCAGTGCGCCGAAGAGCGTGGCGACCATGAACACTGAAGCTTTCTTT.

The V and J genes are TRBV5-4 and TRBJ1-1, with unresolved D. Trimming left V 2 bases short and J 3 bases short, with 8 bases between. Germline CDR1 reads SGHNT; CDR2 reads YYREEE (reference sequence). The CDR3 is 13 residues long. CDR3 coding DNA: TGTGCCAGCAGCTTTATATGGGACACTGAAGCTTTCTTT. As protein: CASSFIWDTEAFF. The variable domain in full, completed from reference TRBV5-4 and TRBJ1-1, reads ETGVTQSPTHLIKTRGQQVTLRCSSQSGHNTVSWYQQALGQGPQFIFQYYREEENGRGNFPPRFSGLQFPNYSSELNVNALELDDSALYLCASSFIWDTEAFFGQGTRLTVV.